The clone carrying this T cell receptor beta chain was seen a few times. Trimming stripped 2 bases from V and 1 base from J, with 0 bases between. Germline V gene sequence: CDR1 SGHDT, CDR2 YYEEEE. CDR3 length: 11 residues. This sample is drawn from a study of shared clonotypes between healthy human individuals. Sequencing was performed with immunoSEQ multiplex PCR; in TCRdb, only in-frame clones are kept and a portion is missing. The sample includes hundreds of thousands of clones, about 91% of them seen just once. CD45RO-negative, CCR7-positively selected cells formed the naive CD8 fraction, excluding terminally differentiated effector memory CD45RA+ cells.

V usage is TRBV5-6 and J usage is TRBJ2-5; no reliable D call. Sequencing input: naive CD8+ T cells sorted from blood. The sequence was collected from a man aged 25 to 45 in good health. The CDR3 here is CASSFQETQYF. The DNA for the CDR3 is TGTGCCAGCAGCTTCCAAGAGACCCAGTACTTC.